The 14 T cell receptor beta chains below all came from one sample that was sequenced in a study of CD8+ T cells in alopecia areata. cDNA serving as the sequencing template came from extracted, reverse transcribed RNA. Repertoires were generated with immunoSEQ multiplex PCR, while TCRdb's copy carries only in-frame clones and drops some. The sample carries 100,000 to 130,000 clones, roughly 89% recorded once. Specified treatment: oral pan-JAK inhibitor, 5-10 mg twice daily. Sequenced here: CD8+ T cells sorted from blood, sampled at week 24, from a patient treated with tofacitinib. These receptors were taken from a human donor with alopecia areata.

CDR3 sequence (DNA): TGTGCCAGCAGCCAGGGCCTCGCGGCGAACACCGGGGAGCTGTTTTTT. Protein product: CASSQGLAANTGELFF. The chain is built from TRBV7-6 and TRBJ2-2; D is possibly TRBD1 (5 bases). In germline, CDR1 is SGHVS, CDR2 FNYEAQ. The CDR3 contains 16 residues. V dropped 5 bases and J dropped 0 bases, with 13 bases sitting between them.

The genes are TRBV12-5 and TRBJ2-7, with a weak D call TRBD2 (5 bases). Germline values: CDR1 LGHNT, CDR2 FRNRAP. This CDR3 has 16 residues. V lost 0 bases to trimming and J lost 4 bases, with 16 bases between them. The CDR3 DNA sequence: TGTGCTAGTGGTTTGGTACTTAGACATAGAGGGTACGAGCAGTACTTC. It codes for CASGLVLRHRGYEQYF.

The V gene is TRBV15, the J gene TRBJ2-7, with a weak D call TRBD2 (6 bases). CDR1 and CDR2 from the germline V gene are LNHNV and YYDKDF (reference sequence). V was clipped by 1 base and J by 6 bases, with 13 bases between them. This CDR3 has 14 residues. CDR3: CATSRVQGGLEQYF. CDR3 sequence (DNA): TGTGCCACCAGCAGAGTTCAGGGAGGCCTCGAGCAGTACTTC.

The genes are TRBV27 and TRBJ2-5; 7 bases map to TRBD1. The CDR3 totals 16 residues. The V gene end was trimmed by 4 bases and the J gene end by 2 bases; junction bases not matched to a gene: 10. Per germline, CDR1 MNHEY and CDR2 SMNVEV (reference sequence). The CDR3 nucleotides are TGTGCCAGCAGTTCCCCTGGGACAGACCCACAAGAGACCCAGTACTTC. It translates to CASSSPGTDPQETQYF.

The chain joins TRBV7-2 to TRBJ1-5; D might be TRBD1 (5 bases). The CDR3 runs to 17 residues. Trimming removed 0 bases at V and 3 bases at J, with 15 bases between. Germline V CDR1 and CDR2: SGHTA, FQGNSA. CDR3: CASSLAWGTSINQPQHF. For the CDR3, the DNA is TGTGCCAGCAGCTTAGCGTGGGGGACGAGCATCAATCAGCCCCAGCATTTT.

The chain links TRBV29-1 to TRBJ2-5; the D gene is possibly TRBD1 (5 bases). The CDR3 length is 12 residues. V lost 4 bases and J 1 base, leaving 7 bases between the germline ends. CDR1 SQVTM and CDR2 ANQGSEA come from the germline V gene. The CDR3 here is CSVGQTQETQYF. CDR3 DNA: TGCAGCGTTGGACAGACCCAAGAGACCCAGTACTTC.

The rearrangement uses TRBV18 and TRBJ1-1; D is perhaps TRBD1 (6 bases). The CDR3 extends over 15 amino acids. Trimming shortened V by 5 bases and J by 1 base, and 14 bases separated the two germline ends. The germline CDR1 and CDR2 sequences are KGHSH and LQKENI. CDR3 bases: TGTGCCAGCTCAGCAACCGGGACAAAGAACACTGAAGCTTTCTTT. Translation: CASSATGTKNTEAFF.

About this clone itself: One junction end disagrees with the germline gene, perhaps due to a read error. The chain joins TRBV27 to TRBJ1-2; D remains ambiguous. This CDR3 region has 15 residues. Germline V CDR1 and CDR2: MNHEY, SMNVEV (reference sequence). In nucleotides, the CDR3 is TGTGCCAGCAGTCCGAGTGGGAGAGCCAACTATAGCTACACCTTC. It translates to CASSPSGRANYSYTF.

The rearrangement joins TRBV4-2 to TRBJ2-3, with D hard to call. The CDR3 totals 16 residues. CDR1 and CDR2 from the germline V gene are LGHNA and YNFKEQ. Trimming shortened V by 0 bases and J by 0 bases, and 10 bases separated the two germline ends. In nucleotides, the CDR3 is TGTGCCAGCAGCCAAGAATATGCGGATAGCACAGATACGCAGTATTTT. Its translation: CASSQEYADSTDTQYF.

The gene calls are TRBV7-9 and TRBJ2-1; TRBD2 matches 8 bases. Germline CDR1 is SEHNR and CDR2 is FQNEAQ (reference sequence). This CDR3 comprises 16 residues. Germline trimming cut 0 bases from V and 2 bases from J; bases unmatched to any gene: 3. DNA of the CDR3: TGTGCCAGCAGCTTAGCGGTTAGCGGGGCCTACAATGAGCAGTTCTTC. This sequence encodes CASSLAVSGAYNEQFF.

This clone was seen a handful of times. The chain links TRBV4-1 to TRBJ2-5; D may be TRBD1 (6 bases). The V gene lost 0 bases and the J gene lost 5 bases, with 13 bases spanning the gap. Germline V lookup: CDR1 MGHRA, CDR2 YSYEKL. CDR3 length: 15 residues. The CDR3 DNA sequence: TGCGCCAGCAGCCAAGATATCAGGGGCCACGAGACCCAGTACTTC. Its translation is CASSQDIRGHETQYF.

The gene calls are TRBV27 and TRBJ2-5, with 7 bases identical to TRBD2. Germline V gives CDR1 MNHEY, CDR2 SMNVEV (reference sequence). Trimming at V came to 6 bases and at J to 5 bases, leaving 6 bases not matched to a gene. CDR3 size: 13 residues. This chain's CDR3 is CASSSTSIETQYF. The CDR3 nucleotides are TGTGCCAGCAGCTCGACTAGCATCGAGACCCAGTACTTC.

This rearrangement joins TRBV7-2 to TRBJ2-3; a possible D gene is TRBD2 (5 bases). This CDR3 contains 15 residues. Trimming left V 5 bases short and J 2 bases short, with 14 bases between. CDR1 SGHTA and CDR2 FQGNSA come from the germline V gene. In DNA form, the CDR3 reads TGTGCCAGCAGCCCCTCGGGGTCAGTCACAGATACGCAGTATTTT. This codes for CASSPSGSVTDTQYF.

The genes are TRBV6-5 and TRBJ2-5; 8 nucleotides align to TRBD2. Unmatched junction bases numbered 4, after V lost 2 bases and J lost 2 bases. The CDR3 runs to 15 residues. Germline assignment: CDR1 MNHEY and CDR2 SVGAGI. The CDR3 here is CASSYTASGQETQYF. The CDR3 DNA reads as TGTGCCAGCAGTTACACGGCTAGCGGGCAAGAGACCCAGTACTTC.